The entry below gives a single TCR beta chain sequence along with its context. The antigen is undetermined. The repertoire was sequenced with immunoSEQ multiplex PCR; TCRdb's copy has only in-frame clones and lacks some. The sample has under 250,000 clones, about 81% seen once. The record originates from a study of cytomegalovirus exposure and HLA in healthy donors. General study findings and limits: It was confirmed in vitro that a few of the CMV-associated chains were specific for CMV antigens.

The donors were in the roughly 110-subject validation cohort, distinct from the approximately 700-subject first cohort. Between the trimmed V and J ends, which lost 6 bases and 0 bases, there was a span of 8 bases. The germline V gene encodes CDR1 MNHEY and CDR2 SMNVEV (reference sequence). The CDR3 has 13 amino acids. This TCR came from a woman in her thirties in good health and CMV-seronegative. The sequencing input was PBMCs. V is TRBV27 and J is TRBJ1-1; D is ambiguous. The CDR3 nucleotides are TGTGCCAGCAGCGCACTCTTGAACACTGAAGCTTTCTTT. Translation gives CASSALLNTEAFF.